This T cell receptor beta chain was identified in a study of blood T cell repertoires in COVID-19. Overall study context: Some COVID-19 samples were acute and others convalescent; all came from the United States, Italy and Spain. PBMCs, B-cell-depleted T cells, or T cells were the source of the cDNA or gDNA that made up the material.

V was pared by 9 bases and J by 7 bases, with 19 bases between. The CDR3 sequence is 15 residues long. Per germline, CDR1 MNHEY and CDR2 SVGAGI. Two negative PCRs, clearance, or symptom resolution were required of recovered Cohort 3 donors. This table comes from immunoSEQ multiplex PCR, and its TCRdb copy is limited to in-frame clones, with some not included. This sample has about 180,000 clones, with approximately 78% found just once. V is TRBV6-5 and J is TRBJ1-6; D is undetermined. The TCR was taken from a woman aged 45-65 years who had recovered from COVID-19. The sequenced sample consisted of PBMCs or T cells enriched from blood (not recorded which). The CDR3 reads CASCREFRGNSPLHF. Written as DNA, the CDR3 is TGTGCCAGTTGTCGGGAGTTTCGGGGAAATTCACCCCTCCACTTT.